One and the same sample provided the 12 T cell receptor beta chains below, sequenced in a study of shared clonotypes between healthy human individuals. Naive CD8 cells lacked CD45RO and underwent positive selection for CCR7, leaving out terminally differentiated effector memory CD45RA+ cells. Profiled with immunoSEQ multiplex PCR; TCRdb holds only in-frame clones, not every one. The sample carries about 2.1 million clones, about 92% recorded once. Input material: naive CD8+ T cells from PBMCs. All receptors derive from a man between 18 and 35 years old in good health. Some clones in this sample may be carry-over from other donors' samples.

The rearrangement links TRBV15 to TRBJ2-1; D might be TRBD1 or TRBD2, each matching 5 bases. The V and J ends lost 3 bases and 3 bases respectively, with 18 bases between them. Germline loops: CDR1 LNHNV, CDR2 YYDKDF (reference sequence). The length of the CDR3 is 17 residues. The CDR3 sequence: CATSRTHGTHIYNEQFF. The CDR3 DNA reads TGTGCCACCAGCAGGACACACGGGACGCACATCTACAATGAGCAGTTCTTC.

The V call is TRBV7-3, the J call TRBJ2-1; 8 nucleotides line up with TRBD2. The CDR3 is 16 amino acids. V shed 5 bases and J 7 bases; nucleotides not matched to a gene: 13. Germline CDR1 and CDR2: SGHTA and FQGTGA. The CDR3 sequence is CASSTTGTRFPNEQFF. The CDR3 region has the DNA TGTGCCAGCAGCACCACAGGGACTAGGTTTCCGAATGAGCAGTTCTTC.

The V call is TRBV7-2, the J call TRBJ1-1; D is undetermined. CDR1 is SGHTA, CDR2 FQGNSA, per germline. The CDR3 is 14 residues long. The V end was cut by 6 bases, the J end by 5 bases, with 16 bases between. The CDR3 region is CASRDGPFKTEAFF. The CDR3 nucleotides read TGTGCCAGCAGGGACGGGCCCTTTAAGACTGAAGCTTTCTTT.

The CDR3 loop is CASSPRMANTEAFF. CDR3 DNA sequence: TGTGCCAGTAGTCCCCGGATGGCGAACACTGAAGCTTTCTTT. The rearrangement joins TRBV19 to TRBJ1-1; D is unresolved. This CDR3 comprises 14 residues. The ends were cut back, 5 bases at V and 1 base at J, with 11 bases in the middle. In germline, CDR1 is LNHDA, CDR2 SQIVND (reference sequence).

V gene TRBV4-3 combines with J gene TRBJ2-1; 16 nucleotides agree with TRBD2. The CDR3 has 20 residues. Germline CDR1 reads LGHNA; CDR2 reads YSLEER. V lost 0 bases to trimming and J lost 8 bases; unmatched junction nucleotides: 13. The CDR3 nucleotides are TGCGCCAGCAGCCAAGAAAAAACCATCGGGACTAGCGGGAGGGTGGATGAGCAGTTCTTC. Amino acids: CASSQEKTIGTSGRVDEQFF.

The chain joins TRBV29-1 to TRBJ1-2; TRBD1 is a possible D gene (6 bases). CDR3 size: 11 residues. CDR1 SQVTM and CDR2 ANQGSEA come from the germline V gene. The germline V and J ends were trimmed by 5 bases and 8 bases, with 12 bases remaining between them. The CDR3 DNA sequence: TGCAGCGTTCACAGGGTCTACGGCTACACCTTC. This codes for CSVHRVYGYTF.

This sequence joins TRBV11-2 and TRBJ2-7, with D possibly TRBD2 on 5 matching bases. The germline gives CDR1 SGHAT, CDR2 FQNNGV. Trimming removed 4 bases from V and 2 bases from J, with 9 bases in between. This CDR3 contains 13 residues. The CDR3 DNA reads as TGTGCCAGCAGCTCCTATAGCGCCTACGAGCAGTACTTC. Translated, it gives CASSSYSAYEQYF.

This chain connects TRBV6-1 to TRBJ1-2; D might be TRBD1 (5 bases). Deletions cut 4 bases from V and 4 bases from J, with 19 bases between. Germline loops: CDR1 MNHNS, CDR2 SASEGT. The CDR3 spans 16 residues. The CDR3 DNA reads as TGTGCCAGCAGTGTTAACAGGCGGGACCCCTTCTATGGCTACACCTTC. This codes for CASSVNRRDPFYGYTF.

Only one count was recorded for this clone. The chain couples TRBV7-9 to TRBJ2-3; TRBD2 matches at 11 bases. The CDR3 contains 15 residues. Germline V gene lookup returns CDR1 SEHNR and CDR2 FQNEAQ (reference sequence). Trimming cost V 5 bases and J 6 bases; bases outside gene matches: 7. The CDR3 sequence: CASSTLTSGDDTQYF. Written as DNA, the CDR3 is TGTGCCAGCAGCACCCTGACTAGCGGGGATGATACGCAGTATTTT.

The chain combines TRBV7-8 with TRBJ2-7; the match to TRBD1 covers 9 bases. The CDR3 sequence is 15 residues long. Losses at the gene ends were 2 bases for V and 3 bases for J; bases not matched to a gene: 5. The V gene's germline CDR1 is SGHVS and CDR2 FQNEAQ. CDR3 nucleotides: TGTGCCAGCAGCTTATTGGGACAGGGCGACTACGAGCAGTACTTC. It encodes CASSLLGQGDYEQYF.

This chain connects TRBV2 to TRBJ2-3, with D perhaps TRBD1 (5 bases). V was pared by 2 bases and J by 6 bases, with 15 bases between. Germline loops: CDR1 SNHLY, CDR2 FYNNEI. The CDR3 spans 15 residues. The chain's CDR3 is CASSESVIKGDTQYF. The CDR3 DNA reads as TGTGCCAGCAGTGAAAGTGTGATAAAGGGGGATACGCAGTATTTT.

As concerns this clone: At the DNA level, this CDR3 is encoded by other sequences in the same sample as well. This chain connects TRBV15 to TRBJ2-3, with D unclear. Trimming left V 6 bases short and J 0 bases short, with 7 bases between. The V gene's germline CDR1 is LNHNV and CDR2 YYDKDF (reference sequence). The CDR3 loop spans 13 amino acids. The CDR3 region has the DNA TGTGCCACCAGTCGTAGTAGCACAGATACGCAGTATTTT. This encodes CATSRSSTDTQYF.